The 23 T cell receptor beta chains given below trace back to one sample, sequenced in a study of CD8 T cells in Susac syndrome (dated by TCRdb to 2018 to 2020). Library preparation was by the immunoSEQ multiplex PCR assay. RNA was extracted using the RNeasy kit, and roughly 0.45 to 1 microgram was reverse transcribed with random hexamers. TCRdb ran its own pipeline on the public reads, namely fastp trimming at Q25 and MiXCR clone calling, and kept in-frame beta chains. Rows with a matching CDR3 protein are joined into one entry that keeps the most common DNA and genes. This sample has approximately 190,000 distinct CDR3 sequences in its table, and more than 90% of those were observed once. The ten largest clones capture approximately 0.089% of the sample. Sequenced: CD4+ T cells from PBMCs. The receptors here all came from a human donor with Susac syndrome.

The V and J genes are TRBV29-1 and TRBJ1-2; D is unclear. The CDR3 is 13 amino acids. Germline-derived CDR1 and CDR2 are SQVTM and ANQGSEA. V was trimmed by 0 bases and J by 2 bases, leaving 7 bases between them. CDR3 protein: CSVEDPQNYGYTF. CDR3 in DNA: TGCAGCGTTGAAGATCCCCAAAACTATGGCTACACCTTC. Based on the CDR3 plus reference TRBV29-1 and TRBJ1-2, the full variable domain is SAVISQKPSRDICQRGTSLTIQCQVDSQVTMMFWYRQQPGQSLTLIATANQGSEATYESGFVIDKFPISRPNLTFSTLTVSNMSPEDSSIYLCSVEDPQNYGYTFGSGTRLTVV.

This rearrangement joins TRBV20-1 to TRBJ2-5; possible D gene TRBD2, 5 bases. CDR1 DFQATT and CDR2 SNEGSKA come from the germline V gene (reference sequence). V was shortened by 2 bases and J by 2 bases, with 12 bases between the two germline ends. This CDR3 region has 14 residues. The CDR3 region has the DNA TGCAGTGCTAGAAAGGGAGTCCAGCAAGAGACCCAGTACTTC. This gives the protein CSARKGVQQETQYF.

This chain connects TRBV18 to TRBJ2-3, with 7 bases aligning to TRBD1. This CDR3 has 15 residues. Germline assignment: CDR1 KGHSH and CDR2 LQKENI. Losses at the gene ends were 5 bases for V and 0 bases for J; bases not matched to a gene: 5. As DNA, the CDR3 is TGTGCCAGCTCATTGGACAGGACAAGCACAGATACGCAGTATTTT. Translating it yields CASSLDRTSTDTQYF.

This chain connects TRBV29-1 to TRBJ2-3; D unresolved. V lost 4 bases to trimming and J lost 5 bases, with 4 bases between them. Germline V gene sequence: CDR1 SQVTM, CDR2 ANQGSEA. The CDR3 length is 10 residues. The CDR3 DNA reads TGCAGCGTTGGGCAAGATACGCAGTATTTT. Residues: CSVGQDTQYF.

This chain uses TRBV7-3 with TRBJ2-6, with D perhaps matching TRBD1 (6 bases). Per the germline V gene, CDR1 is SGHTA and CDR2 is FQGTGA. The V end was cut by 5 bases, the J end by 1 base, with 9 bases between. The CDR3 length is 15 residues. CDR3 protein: CASSEQGSGANVLTF. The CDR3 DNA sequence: TGTGCCAGCAGCGAACAGGGATCTGGGGCCAACGTCCTGACTTTC.

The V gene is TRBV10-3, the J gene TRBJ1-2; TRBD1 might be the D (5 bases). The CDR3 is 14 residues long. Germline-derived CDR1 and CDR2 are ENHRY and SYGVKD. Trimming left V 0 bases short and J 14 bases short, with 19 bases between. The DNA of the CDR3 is TGTGCCATCAGTGAGTCTCGGGCAGGGTGGACGGATACCTTC. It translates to CAISESRAGWTDTF.

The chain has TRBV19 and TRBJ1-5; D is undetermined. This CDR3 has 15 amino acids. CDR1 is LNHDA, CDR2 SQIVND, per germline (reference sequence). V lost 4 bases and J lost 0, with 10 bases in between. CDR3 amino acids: CASSRVFYSNQPQHF. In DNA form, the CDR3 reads TGTGCCAGTAGTAGGGTTTTTTATAGCAATCAGCCCCAGCATTTT. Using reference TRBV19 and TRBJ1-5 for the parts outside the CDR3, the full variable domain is DGGITQSPKYLFRKEGQNVTLSCEQNLNHDAMYWYRQDPGQGLRLIYYSQIVNDFQKGDIAEGYSVSREKKESFPLTVTSAQKNPTAFYLCASSRVFYSNQPQHFGDGTRLSIL.

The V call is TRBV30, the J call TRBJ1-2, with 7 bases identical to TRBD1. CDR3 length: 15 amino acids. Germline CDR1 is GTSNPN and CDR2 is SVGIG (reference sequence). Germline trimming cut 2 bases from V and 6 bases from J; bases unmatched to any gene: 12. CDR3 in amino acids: CAWSKRTGEGHGYTF. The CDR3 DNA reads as TGTGCCTGGAGTAAACGCACAGGGGAAGGCCATGGCTACACCTTC. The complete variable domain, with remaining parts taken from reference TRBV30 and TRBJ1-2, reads SQTIHQWPATLVQPVGSPLSLECTVEGTSNPNLYWYRQAAGRGLQLLFYSVGIGQISSEVPQNLSASRPQDRQFILSSKKLLLSDSGFYLCAWSKRTGEGHGYTFGSGTRLTVV.

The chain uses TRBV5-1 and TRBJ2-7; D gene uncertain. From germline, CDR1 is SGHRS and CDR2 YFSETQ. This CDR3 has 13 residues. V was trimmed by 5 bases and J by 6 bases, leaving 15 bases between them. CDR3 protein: CASRLAAAGEQYF. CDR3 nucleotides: TGCGCCAGCAGGCTCGCGGCCGCTGGCGAGCAGTACTTC.

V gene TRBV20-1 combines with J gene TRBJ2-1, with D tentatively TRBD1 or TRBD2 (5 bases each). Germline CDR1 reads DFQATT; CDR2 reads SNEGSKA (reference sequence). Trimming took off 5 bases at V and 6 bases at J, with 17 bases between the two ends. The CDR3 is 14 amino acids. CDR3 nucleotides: TGCAGTGCTGGGGCAGCGGCCCCACTCAATGAGCAGTTCTTC. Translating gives CSAGAAAPLNEQFF.

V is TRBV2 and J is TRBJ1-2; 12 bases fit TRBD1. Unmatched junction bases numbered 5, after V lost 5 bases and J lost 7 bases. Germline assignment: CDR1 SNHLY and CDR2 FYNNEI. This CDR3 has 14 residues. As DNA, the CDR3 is TGTGCCAGCAGTTCGGGACAGGGGGCGTTTGGCTACACCTTC. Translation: CASSSGQGAFGYTF.

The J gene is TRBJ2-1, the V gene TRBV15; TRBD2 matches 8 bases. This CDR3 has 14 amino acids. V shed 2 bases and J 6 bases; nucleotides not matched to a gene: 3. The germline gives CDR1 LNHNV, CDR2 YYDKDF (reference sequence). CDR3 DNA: TGTGCCACCAGCAGACGCGGGGGGTCCAATGAGCAGTTCTTC. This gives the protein CATSRRGGSNEQFF.

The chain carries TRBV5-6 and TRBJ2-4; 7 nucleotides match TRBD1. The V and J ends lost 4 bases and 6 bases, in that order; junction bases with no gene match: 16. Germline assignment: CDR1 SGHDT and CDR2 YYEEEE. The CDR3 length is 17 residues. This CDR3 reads CASSVYIGGPGGNIQYF. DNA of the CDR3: TGTGCCAGCAGCGTTTATATAGGGGGCCCTGGGGGAAACATTCAGTACTTC.

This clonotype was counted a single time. The CDR3 region is CASSLRDLSGEQFF. DNA for the CDR3: TGCGCCAGCAGCCTCCGGGACCTCTCCGGTGAGCAGTTCTTC. This chain links TRBV5-1 with TRBJ2-1; tentatively, D is TRBD1 or TRBD2 (5 bases each). Trimming pared 4 bases from V and 9 bases from J, leaving 17 bases between. Germline lookup yields CDR1 SGHRS and CDR2 YFSETQ. The CDR3 totals 14 residues.

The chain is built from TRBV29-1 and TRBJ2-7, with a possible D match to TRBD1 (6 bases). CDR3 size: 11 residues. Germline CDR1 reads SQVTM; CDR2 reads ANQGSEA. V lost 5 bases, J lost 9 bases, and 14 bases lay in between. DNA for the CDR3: TGCAGCGTTTCTAACACCAGGGGGCAGTACTTC. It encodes CSVSNTRGQYF.

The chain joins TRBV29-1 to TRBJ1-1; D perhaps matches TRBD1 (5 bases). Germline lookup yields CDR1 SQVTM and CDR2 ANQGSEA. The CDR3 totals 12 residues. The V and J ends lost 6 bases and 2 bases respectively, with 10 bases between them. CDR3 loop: CSVNRGNTEAFF. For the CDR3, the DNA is TGCAGCGTGAATAGGGGTAACACTGAAGCTTTCTTT.

The CDR3 DNA is TGTGCCAGCAGTTACGCCGCGGCTGACGGATACGAGCAGTACTTC. This sequence encodes CASSYAAADGYEQYF. The V call is TRBV6-5, the J call TRBJ2-7; D ambiguous. The CDR3 extends over 15 amino acids. V was cut by 2 bases and J by 4 bases, with 15 bases left in between. Germline CDR1 MNHEY, CDR2 SVGAGI.

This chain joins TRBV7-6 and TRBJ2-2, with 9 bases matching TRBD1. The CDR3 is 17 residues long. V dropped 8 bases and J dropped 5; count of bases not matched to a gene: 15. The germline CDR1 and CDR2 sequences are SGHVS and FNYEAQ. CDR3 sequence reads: CASSSRGGTGLTGELFF. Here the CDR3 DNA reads TGTGCCAGCTCCTCGAGGGGTGGGACAGGGCTGACCGGGGAGCTGTTTTTT.

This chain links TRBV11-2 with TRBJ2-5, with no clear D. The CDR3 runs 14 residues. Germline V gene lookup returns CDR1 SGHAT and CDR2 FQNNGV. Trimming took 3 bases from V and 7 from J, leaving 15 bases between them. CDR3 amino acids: CASSFQSIDGTQYF. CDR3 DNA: TGTGCCAGCAGCTTCCAATCGATAGACGGGACCCAGTACTTC. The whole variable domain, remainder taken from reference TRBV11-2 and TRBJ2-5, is EAGVAQSPRYKIIEKRQSVAFWCNPISGHATLYWYQQILGQGPKLLIQFQNNGVVDDSQLPKDRFSAERLKGVDSTLKIQPAKLEDSAVYLCASSFQSIDGTQYFGPGTRLLVL.

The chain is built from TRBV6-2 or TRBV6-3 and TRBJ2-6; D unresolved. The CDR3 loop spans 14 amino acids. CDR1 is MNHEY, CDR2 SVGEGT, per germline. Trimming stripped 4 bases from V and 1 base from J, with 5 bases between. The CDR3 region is CASSWGSGANVLTF. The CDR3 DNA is TGTGCCAGCAGTTGGGGTTCTGGGGCCAACGTCCTGACTTTC.

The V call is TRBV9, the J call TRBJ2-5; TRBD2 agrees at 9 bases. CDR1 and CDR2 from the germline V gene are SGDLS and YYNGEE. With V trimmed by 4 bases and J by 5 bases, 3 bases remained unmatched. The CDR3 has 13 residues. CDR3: CASSFGTSETQYF. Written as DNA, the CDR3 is TGTGCCAGCAGCTTCGGGACTAGCGAGACCCAGTACTTC.

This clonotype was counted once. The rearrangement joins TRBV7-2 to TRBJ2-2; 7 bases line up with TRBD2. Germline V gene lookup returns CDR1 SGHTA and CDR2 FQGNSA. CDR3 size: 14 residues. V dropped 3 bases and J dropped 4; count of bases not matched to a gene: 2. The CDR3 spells CASSFSGFTGELFF. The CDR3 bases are TGTGCCAGCAGCTTTAGCGGGTTCACCGGGGAGCTGTTTTTT.

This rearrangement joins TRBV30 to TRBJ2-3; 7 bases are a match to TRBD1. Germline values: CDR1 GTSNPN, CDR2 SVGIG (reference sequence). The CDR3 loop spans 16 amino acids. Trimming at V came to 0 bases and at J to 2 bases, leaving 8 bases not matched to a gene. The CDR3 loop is CAWSVPTGSITDTQYF. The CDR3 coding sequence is TGTGCCTGGAGTGTGCCGACAGGGAGTATCACAGATACGCAGTATTTT.